Each of the 15 T cell receptor beta chains below was sequenced from the same sample in a study of shared clonotypes between healthy human individuals. Sequenced by immunoSEQ multiplex PCR; TCRdb stores in-frame clones only, minus some. The sample comprises 150,000 to 200,000 clones, approximately 70% of which are singletons, and about 9.4% rests with the top ten. Sample: memory CD4+ T cells sorted from blood. The subset denotes: CD45RA-negative fraction. Source of these receptors: a man aged 25 to 40 in good health.

The chain has TRBV28 and TRBJ1-1, with TRBD1 matching 7 bases. J was trimmed by 4 bases and V by 5 bases; bases with no gene match: 10. This CDR3 region has 15 residues. Germline assignment: CDR1 MDHEN and CDR2 SYDVKM. The CDR3 sequence is CASSEQGLTVTEAFF. The CDR3 region has the DNA TGTGCCAGCAGTGAACAGGGGCTGACGGTCACTGAAGCTTTCTTT.

CDR3 bases: TGTGCCAGCAATGGGGCCGGCTATGGCTACACCTTC. Encoded protein: CASNGAGYGYTF. V gene TRBV28 combines with J gene TRBJ1-2; D possibly corresponds to TRBD1 (5 bases). This CDR3 has 12 residues. In germline, CDR1 is MDHEN, CDR2 SYDVKM. The V gene lost 7 bases and the J gene lost 4 bases, with 10 bases spanning the gap.

The table lists this clone with a few counts. The CDR3 sequence is CASSRGGSGANVLTF. DNA of the CDR3: TGTGCCAGCAGTCGGGGGGGGTCTGGGGCCAACGTCCTGACTTTC. The chain is built from TRBV27 and TRBJ2-6, with TRBD2 matching 8 bases. CDR3 length equals 15 residues. In germline, CDR1 is MNHEY, CDR2 SMNVEV (reference sequence). After removal of 5 bases from V and 1 base from J, the junction contained 1 base not matched to a gene.

The genes are TRBV28 and TRBJ1-2; TRBD1 aligns across 8 bases. Germline CDR1 is MDHEN and CDR2 is SYDVKM. The length of the CDR3 is 14 residues. Trimming took 7 bases from V and 4 from J; bases not matched to a gene: 8. The CDR3 bases are TGTGCCAGCATCGAACACGGACAGGGCTATGGCTACACCTTC. Protein: CASIEHGQGYGYTF.

The rearrangement joins TRBV7-2 to TRBJ1-3, with D perhaps TRBD1 (6 bases). The V and J ends lost 5 bases and 0 bases respectively, with 8 bases between them. CDR1 and CDR2 from the germline V gene are SGHTA and FQGNSA. The CDR3 extends over 14 amino acids. This CDR3 is CASSRGGSGNTIYF. In DNA form, the CDR3 reads TGTGCCAGCAGCCGAGGGGGCTCTGGAAACACCATATATTTT.

This clone came up many times. V usage is TRBV15 and J usage is TRBJ1-4; 8 bases match TRBD1. The CDR3 extends over 15 amino acids. Looked up from germline, CDR1 is LNHNV and CDR2 is YYDKDF (reference sequence). With V trimmed by 6 bases and J by 4 bases, 7 bases remained unmatched. CDR3 sequence reads: CATRPRTGGNEKLFF. The CDR3 DNA reads as TGTGCCACCAGACCTAGAACAGGGGGTAATGAAAAACTGTTTTTT.

The V and J genes are TRBV7-8 and TRBJ2-3, with 8 bases identical to TRBD1. The CDR3 covers 17 residues. CDR1 and CDR2 (germline): SGHVS, FQNEAQ. The V and J ends lost 1 base and 3 bases, in that order; junction bases with no gene match: 9. The CDR3 is CASSLGGQVTSTDTQYF. The CDR3 nucleotides read TGTGCCAGCAGCTTAGGGGGACAGGTCACTAGTACAGATACGCAGTATTTT.

This clone was found a few times. The rearrangement joins TRBV28 to TRBJ1-1, with D possibly TRBD1 on 6 matching bases. From germline, CDR1 is MDHEN and CDR2 SYDVKM. This CDR3 spans 14 amino acids. V lost 2 bases and J lost 1, with 8 bases in between. This CDR3 reads CASSLGGPNTEAFF. DNA for the CDR3: TGTGCCAGCAGTTTAGGGGGGCCGAACACTGAAGCTTTCTTT.

The chain couples TRBV14 to TRBJ2-1; D is ambiguous. Germline values: CDR1 SGHDN, CDR2 FVKESK. The CDR3 totals 14 residues. V was shortened by 0 bases and J by 4 bases, with 7 bases between the two germline ends. This chain's CDR3 is CASSQDIMYNEQFF. The CDR3 DNA follows: TGTGCCAGCAGCCAAGATATCATGTACAATGAGCAGTTCTTC.

The gene calls are TRBV29-1 and TRBJ1-4; tentative D call: TRBD1 (5 bases). The V and J ends lost 4 bases and 8 bases respectively, with 11 bases between them. CDR1 is SQVTM and CDR2 is ANQGSEA in the germline V gene. The CDR3 contains 12 residues. The CDR3, as DNA: TGCAGCGTTGTTGATGGGGGAGAAAAACTGTTTTTT. Translation gives CSVVDGGEKLFF. Full variable domain (outside the CDR3, taken from reference TRBV29-1 and TRBJ1-4): SAVISQKPSRDICQRGTSLTIQCQVDSQVTMMFWYRQQPGQSLTLIATANQGSEATYESGFVIDKFPISRPNLTFSTLTVSNMSPEDSSIYLCSVVDGGEKLFFGSGTQLSVL.

This chain uses TRBV2 with TRBJ2-7, with a weak D call TRBD2 (6 bases). The CDR3 extends over 13 amino acids. Germline CDR1 and CDR2: SNHLY and FYNNEI. The germline V and J ends were trimmed by 8 bases and 2 bases, with 13 bases remaining between them. DNA of the CDR3: TGTGCCAGCCGGGGGATTGGGACCTACGAGCAGTACTTC. This translates into CASRGIGTYEQYF.

The chain combines TRBV9 with TRBJ1-5; D may be TRBD1 (6 bases). The CDR3 has 19 residues. The germline CDR1 and CDR2 sequences are SGDLS and YYNGEE. Trimming took 0 bases from V and 3 from J, leaving 22 bases between them. This chain's CDR3 is CASSVGGPGGPETNQPQHF. The CDR3 DNA is TGTGCCAGCAGCGTAGGAGGGCCGGGGGGGCCTGAGACCAATCAGCCCCAGCATTTT.

The V and J genes are TRBV19 and TRBJ2-3; D ambiguous. Trimming removed 3 bases at V and 4 bases at J, with 11 bases between. This CDR3 is built from 14 residues. CDR1 is LNHDA and CDR2 is SQIVND in the germline V gene (reference sequence). This CDR3 reads CASSIWQDPDTQYF. The CDR3 DNA is TGTGCCAGTAGTATTTGGCAGGACCCAGATACGCAGTATTTT.

The J gene is TRBJ2-1, the V gene TRBV6-4, with 7 bases aligning to TRBD2. The J segment lost 4 bases and the V segment lost 0 bases, leaving 6 bases of the junction unmatched. This CDR3 has 16 amino acids. Germline V gene data show CDR1 as MRHNA and CDR2 as SNTAGT. The CDR3 reads CASSDSVGRMYNEQFF. CDR3 nucleotides: TGTGCCAGCAGTGACTCGGTCGGGAGGATGTACAATGAGCAGTTCTTC.

This clone was seen repeatedly, ten times or more. The rearrangement links TRBV28 to TRBJ2-1; a weak D match, TRBD2 (6 bases). Germline V CDR1 and CDR2: MDHEN, SYDVKM. The CDR3 extends over 15 amino acids. V lost 3 bases and J lost 7, with 16 bases in between. The CDR3 reads CASSFEPGLLNEQFF. CDR3 DNA sequence: TGTGCCAGCAGTTTTGAACCGGGACTCTTAAATGAGCAGTTCTTC.